This T cell receptor beta chain was recorded in a study of T cells in Graves' hyperthyroidism and ophthalmopathy. This clonotype was observed a few times. The CDR3 length is 15 residues. V lost 4 bases and J lost 1, with 14 bases in between. Germline lookup yields CDR1 SGHRS and CDR2 YFSETQ. What was amplified from RNA transcripts were TCR beta CDR3 regions. Primed by the HTBI set, a first-round RT-PCR was run on the TCR CDR3. TCRdb independently ran MiXCR on the multiplex PCR reads; one entry per CDR3 protein. The sample consists of hundreds of thousands of distinct CDR3 sequences, approximately 44% of them appearing once. Graves' hyperthyroidism showing no ophthalmopathy progression within 18 months was considered stable.

The rearrangement joins TRBV5-1 to TRBJ1-1; tentatively, D is TRBD1 (5 bases). The sequenced material came from peripheral blood or thyroid tissue (not recorded which). The receptor comes from a woman between 18 and 29 years old with Graves' hyperthyroidism. Written as DNA, the CDR3 is TGCGCCAGCAGCCCCAACCGGGACGGGAACACTGAAGCTTTCTTT. Its translation: CASSPNRDGNTEAFF.